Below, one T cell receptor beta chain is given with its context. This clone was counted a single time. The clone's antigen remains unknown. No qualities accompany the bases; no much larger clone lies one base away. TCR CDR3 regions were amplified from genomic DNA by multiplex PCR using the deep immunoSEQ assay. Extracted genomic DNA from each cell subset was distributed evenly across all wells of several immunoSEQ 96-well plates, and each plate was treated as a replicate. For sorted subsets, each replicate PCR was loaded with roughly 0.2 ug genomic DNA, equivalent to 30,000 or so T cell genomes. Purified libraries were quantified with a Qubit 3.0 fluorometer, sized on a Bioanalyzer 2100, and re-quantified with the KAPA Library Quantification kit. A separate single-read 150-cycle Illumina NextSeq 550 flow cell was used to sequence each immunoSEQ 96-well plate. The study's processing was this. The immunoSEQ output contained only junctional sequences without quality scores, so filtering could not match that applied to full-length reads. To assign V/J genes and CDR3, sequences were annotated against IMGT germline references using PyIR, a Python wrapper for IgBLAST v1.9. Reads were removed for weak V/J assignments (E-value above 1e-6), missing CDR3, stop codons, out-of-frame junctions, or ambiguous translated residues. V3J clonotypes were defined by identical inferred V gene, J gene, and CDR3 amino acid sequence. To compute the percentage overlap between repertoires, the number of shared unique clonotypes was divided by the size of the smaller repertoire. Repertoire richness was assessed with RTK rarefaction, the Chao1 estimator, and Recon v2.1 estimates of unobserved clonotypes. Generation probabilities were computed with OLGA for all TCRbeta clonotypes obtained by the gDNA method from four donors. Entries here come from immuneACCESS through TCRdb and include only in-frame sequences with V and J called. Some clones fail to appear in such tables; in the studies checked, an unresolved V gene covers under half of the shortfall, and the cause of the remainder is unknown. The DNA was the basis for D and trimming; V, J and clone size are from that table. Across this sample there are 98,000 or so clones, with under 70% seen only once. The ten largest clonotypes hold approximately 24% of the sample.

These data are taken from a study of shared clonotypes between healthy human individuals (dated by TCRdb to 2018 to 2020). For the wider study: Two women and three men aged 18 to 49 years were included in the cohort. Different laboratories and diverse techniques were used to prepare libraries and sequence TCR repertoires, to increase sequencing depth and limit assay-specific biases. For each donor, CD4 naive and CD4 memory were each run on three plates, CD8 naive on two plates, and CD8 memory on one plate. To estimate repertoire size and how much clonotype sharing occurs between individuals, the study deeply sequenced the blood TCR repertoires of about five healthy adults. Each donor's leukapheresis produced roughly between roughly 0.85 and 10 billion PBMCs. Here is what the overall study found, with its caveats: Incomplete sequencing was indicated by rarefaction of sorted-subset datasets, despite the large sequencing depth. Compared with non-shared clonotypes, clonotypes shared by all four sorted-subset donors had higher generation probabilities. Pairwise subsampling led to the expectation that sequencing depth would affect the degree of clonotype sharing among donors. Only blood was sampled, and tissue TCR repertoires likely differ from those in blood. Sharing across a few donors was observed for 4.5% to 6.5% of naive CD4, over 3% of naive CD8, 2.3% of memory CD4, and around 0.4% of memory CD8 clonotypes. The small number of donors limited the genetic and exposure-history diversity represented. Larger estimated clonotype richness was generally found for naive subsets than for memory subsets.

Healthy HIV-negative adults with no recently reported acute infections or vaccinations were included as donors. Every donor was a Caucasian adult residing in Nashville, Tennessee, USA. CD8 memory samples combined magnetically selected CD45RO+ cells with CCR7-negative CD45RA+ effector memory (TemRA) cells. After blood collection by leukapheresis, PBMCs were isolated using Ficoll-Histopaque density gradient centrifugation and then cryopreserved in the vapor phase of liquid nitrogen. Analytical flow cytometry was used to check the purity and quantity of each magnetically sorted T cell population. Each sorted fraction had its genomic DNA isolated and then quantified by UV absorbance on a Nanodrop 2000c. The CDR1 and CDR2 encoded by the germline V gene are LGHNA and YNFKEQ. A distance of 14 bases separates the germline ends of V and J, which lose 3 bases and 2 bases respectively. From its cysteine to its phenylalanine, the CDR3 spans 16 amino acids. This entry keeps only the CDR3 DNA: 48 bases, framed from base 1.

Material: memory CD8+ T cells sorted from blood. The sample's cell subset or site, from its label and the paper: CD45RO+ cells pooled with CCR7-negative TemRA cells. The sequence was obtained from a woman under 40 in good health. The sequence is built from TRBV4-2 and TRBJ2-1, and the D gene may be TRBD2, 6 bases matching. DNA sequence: TGTGCCAGCAGCCAGCCCATCGCGGGGCCCTACAATGAGCAGTTCTTC. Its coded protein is CASSQPIAGPYNEQFF.